This TCR beta chain originates from a study of early T cells in non-severe SARS-CoV-2 infection. Whole-study context: Chains from this unsorted whole-blood bulk RNA could not be paired.

Of note for this clonotype: Its antigen is not identified.

Individual cDNA molecules received unique molecular identifiers during library preparation. Via MiXCR, TCRdb re-called the 5' RACE reads, giving one row per CDR3 protein. This sample has around 70,000 distinct CDR3 sequences, with 9% to 15% found just once. The germline gives CDR1 MNHEY, CDR2 SVGAGI. Trimming left V 0 bases short and J 5 bases short, with 7 bases between. The CDR3 runs to 13 residues. General observations from the study: VDJdb matching favored anti-spike CD8 responses, missing private and CD4 specificities.

Sequences were obtained from whole blood. V usage is TRBV6-5 and J usage is TRBJ2-5; unclear D gene. The TCR comes from an adult who was a healthcare worker with PCR-confirmed SARS-CoV-2 infection or an uninfected control (not recorded which). CDR3 sequence: CASSYSGGETQYF. CDR3 nucleotides: TGTGCCAGCAGTTACTCGGGTGGGGAGACCCAGTACTTC.